This T cell receptor (beta chain) was profiled in a study of T-cell memory formation after mild COVID-19. The CDR3 length is 16 residues. Deletions cut 3 bases from V and 3 bases from J, with 18 bases between. Germline CDR1 and CDR2: SGHRS and YFSETQ. MiXCR was run by TCRdb on the 5' RACE reads, yielding one entry per CDR3 protein. This sample has approximately 570,000 distinct CDR3 sequences, with roughly 17% found just once. This clonotype has only a few counts. The sequenced sample consisted of PBMCs or a T cell subset sorted from them (not recorded which). The clonotype comes from an adult woman who had mild COVID-19 (a few samples of this study predate the infection). Cell type and time point are not known. This rearrangement joins TRBV5-1 to TRBJ1-2; possibly TRBD1 for D (6 bases). CDR3 region: CASSSGTGIGHYGYTF. The CDR3 coding sequence is TGCGCCAGCAGCTCCGGCACAGGGATCGGACACTATGGCTACACCTTC. Complete variable domain (other parts from reference TRBV5-1 and TRBJ1-2): KAGVTQTPRYLIKTRGQQVTLSCSPISGHRSVSWYQQTPGQGLQFLFEYFSETQRNKGNFPGRFSGRQFSNSRSEMNVSTLELGDSALYLCASSSGTGIGHYGYTFGSGTRLTVV.